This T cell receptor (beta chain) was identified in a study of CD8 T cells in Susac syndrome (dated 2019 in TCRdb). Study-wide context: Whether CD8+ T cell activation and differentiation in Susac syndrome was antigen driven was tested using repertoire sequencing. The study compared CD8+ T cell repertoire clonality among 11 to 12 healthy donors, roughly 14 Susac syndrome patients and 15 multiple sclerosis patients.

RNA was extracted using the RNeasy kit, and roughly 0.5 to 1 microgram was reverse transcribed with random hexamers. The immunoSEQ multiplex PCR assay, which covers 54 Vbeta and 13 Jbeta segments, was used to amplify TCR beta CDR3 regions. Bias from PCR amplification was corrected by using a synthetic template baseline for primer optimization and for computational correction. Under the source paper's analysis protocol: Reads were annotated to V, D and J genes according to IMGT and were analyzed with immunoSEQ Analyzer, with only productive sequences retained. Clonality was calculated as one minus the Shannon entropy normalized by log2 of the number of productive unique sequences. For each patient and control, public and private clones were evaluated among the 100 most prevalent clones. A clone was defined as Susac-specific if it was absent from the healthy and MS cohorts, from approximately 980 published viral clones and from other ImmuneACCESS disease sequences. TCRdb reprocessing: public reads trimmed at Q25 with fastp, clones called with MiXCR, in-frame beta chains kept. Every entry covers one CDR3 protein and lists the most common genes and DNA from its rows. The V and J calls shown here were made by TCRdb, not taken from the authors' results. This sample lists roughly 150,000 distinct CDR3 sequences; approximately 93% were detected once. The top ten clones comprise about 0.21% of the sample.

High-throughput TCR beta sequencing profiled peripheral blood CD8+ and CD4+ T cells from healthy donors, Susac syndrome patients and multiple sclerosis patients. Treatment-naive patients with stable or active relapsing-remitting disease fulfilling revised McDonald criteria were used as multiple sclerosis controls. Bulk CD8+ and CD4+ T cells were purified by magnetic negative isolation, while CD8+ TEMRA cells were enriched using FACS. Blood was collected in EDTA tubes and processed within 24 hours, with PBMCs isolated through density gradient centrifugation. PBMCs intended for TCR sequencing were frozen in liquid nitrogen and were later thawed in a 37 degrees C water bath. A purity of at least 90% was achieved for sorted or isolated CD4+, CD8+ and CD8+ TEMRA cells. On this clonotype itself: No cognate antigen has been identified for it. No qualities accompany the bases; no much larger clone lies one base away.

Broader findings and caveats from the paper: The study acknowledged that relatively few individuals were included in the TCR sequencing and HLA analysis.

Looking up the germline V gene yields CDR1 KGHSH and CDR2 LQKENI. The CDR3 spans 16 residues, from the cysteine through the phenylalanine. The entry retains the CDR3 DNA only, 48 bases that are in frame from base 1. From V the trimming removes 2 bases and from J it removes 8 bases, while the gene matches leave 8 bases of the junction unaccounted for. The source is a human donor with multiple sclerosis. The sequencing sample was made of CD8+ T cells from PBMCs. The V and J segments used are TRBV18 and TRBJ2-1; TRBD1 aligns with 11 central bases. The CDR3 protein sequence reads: CASSPTGQGARDEQFF. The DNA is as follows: TGTGCCAGCTCACCAACAGGACAGGGGGCCAGGGATGAGCAGTTCTTC.